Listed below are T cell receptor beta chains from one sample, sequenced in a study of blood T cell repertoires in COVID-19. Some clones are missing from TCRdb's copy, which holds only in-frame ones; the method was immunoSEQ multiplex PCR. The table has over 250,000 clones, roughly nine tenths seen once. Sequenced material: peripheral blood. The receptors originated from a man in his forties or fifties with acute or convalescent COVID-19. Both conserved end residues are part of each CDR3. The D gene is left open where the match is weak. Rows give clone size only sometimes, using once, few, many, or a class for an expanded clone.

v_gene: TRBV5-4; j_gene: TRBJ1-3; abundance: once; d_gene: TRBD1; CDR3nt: TGTGCCAGCAGCAACCGACAGGGGGCAGGGGGAAACACCATATATTTT; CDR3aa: CASSNRQGAGGNTIYF
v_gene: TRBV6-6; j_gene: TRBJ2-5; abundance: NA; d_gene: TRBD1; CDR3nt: TGTGCCAGCAGCCGAATGACAGGGGGAGAGACCCAGTACTTC; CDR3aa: CASSRMTGGETQYF
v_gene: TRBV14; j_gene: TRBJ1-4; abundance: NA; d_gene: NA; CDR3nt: TGTGCCAGCAGCCGAGCCGGGTGGGATGAAAAACTGTTTTTT; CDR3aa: CASSRAGWDEKLFF
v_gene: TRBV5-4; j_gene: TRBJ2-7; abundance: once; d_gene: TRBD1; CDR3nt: TGTGCCAGCAGCCTCGGGACAGTGAGCTCCTACGAGCAGTACTTC; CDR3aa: CASSLGTVSSYEQYF
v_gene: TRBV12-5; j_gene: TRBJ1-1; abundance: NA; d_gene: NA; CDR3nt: TGTGCTAGTGGTTTGGGACGGGGGAGTTCGGCTGAAGCTTTCTTT; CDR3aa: CASGLGRGSSAEAFF
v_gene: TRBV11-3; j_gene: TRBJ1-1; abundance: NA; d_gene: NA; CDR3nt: TGTGCCAGCAGTTTCGGGCAGGGGACTGAAGCTTTCTTT; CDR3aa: CASSFGQGTEAFF
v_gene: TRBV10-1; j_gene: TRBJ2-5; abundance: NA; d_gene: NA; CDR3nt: TGCGCCAGCAGTGAGTTGGGGAGAGAGACCCAGTACTTC; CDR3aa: CASSELGRETQYF
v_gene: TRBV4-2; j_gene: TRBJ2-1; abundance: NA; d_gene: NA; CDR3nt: TGTGCCAGCAGCCAAGTAGACGGGGGATACAATGAGCAGTTCTTC; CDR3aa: CASSQVDGGYNEQFF
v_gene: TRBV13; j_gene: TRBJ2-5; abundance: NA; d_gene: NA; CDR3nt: TGTGCCAGCTCTGGAGGGGTGCGTGAGACCCAGTACTTC; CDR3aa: CASSGGVRETQYF
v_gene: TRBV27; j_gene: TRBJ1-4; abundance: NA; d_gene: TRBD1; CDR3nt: TGTGCCAGCAGTTTTATCTCCGGGACAGGGATCGAAAAACTGTTTTTT; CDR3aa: CASSFISGTGIEKLFF
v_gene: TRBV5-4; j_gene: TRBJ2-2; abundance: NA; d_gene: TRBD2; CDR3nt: TGTGCCAGCAGCCCCCGACTAGCGGGCACCGGGGAGCTGTTTTTT; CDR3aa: CASSPRLAGTGELFF
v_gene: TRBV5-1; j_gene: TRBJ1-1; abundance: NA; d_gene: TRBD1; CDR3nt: TGCGCCAGCAGCGGGGGACAGGGAGGGAGCACTGAAGCTTTCTTT; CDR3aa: CASSGGQGGSTEAFF
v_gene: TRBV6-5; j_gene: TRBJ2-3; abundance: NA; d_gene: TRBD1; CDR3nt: TGTGCCAGCAGTCGGGACAGGGGGCAGATGGTGGCGCAGTATTTT; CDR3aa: CASSRDRGQMVAQYF
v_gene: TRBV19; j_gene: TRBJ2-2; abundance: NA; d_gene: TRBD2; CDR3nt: TGTGCCAGTACCCCGGGACTAGCGGGGGTGTCCGGGGAGCTGTTTTTT; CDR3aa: CASTPGLAGVSGELFF
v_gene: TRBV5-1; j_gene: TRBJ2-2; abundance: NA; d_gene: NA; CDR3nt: TGCGCCAGCAGCTTGAGGGGTAACACCGGGGAGCTGTTTTTT; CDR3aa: CASSLRGNTGELFF
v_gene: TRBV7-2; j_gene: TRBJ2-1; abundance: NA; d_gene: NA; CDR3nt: TGTGCCAGCAGCTTAGGGCCCGCCGGGGGGCGGGATGAGCAGTTCTTC; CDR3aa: CASSLGPAGGRDEQFF
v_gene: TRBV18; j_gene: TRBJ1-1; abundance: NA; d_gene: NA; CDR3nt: TGTGCCAGCTCACTGGCGGGAGGAGGCAACACTGAAGCTTTCTTT; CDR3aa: CASSLAGGGNTEAFF
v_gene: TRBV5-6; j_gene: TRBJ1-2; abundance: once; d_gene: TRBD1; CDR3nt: TGTGCCAGCAGCACCCCCGAGGGGGCGAGTTATGGCTACACCTTC; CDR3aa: CASSTPEGASYGYTF
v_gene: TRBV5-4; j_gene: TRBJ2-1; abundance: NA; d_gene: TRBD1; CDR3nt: TGTGCCAGCAGCTCGCCGGGGACAGGCGGCAATGAGCAGTTCTTC; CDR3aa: CASSSPGTGGNEQFF
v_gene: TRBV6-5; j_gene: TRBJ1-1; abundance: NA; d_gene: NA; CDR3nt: TGTGCCAGCAGTTACTCAGGGGGTTCGACTGAAGCTTTCTTT; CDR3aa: CASSYSGGSTEAFF
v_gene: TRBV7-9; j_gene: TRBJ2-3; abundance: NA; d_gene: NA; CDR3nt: TGTGCCAGCAGTCGAAAGCGGGCCACTAGCACAGATACGCAGTATTTT; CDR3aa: CASSRKRATSTDTQYF
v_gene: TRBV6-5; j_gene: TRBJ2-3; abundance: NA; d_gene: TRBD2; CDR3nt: TGTGCCAGCAGTTCCCCTAGCGGTAGCACAGATACGCAGTATTTT; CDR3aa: CASSSPSGSTDTQYF
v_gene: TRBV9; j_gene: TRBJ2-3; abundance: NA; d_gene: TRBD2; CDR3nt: TGTGCCAGCGCGACGACTAGCGGGGGGGCCGAGAGTAGAGATACGCAGTATTTT; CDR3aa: CASATTSGGAESRDTQYF
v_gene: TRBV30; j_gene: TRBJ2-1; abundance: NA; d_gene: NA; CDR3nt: TGTGCCTGGAGTCCCCTCTCCTGGGGGGATGAGCAGTTCTTC; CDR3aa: CAWSPLSWGDEQFF
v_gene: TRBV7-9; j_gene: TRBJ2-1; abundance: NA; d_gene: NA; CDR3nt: TGTGCCAGCACCAGTTGGAGGAACGAGCAGTTCTTC; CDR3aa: CASTSWRNEQFF
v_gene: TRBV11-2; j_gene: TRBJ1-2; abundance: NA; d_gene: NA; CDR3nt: TGTGCCAGCAGCTTCGTTGGCGGAAACTATGGCTACACCTTC; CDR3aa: CASSFVGGNYGYTF
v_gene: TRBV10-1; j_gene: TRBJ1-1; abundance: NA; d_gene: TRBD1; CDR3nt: TGCGCCAGCAGCCCTGGGACAGCCGCGTGGGACACTGAAGCTTTCTTT; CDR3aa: CASSPGTAAWDTEAFF
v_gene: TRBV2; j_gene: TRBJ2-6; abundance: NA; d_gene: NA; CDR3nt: TGTGCCAGCACAGGGCCTGGGGCCAACGTCCTGACTTTC; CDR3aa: CASTGPGANVLTF
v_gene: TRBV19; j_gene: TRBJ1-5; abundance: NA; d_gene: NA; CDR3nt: TGTGCCAGTAGTGCGGGGGGAGGTCAGCCCCAGCATTTT; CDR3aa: CASSAGGGQPQHF
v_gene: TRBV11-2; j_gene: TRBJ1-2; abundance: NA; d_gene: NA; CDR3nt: TGTGCCAGCAGCCCAAATCCGGGGACTGAGGACTACACCTTC; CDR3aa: CASSPNPGTEDYTF
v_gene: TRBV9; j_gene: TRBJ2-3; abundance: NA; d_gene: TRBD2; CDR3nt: TGTGCCAGCAGCGTCCCACACGGGGGGGCTAGGGCAGATACGCAGTATTTT; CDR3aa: CASSVPHGGARADTQYF
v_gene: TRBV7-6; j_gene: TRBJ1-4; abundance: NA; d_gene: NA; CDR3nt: TGTGCCAGCAGCCGGGACACCTATGCAACTAATGAAAAACTGTTTTTT; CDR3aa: CASSRDTYATNEKLFF
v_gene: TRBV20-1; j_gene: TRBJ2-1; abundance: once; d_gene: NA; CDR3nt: TGCAGTGCTAGCCCCAGGTATGAGCAGTTCTTC; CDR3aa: CSASPRYEQFF
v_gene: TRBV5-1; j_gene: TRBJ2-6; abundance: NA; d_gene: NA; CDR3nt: TGCGCCAGCACTCTAAGACAGAATTCTGGGGCCAACGTCCTGACTTTC; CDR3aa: CASTLRQNSGANVLTF
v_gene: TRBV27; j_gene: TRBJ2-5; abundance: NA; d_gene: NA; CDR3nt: TGTGCCAGCAGTTTATCAGGGGTCCAAGAGACCCAGTACTTC; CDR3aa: CASSLSGVQETQYF
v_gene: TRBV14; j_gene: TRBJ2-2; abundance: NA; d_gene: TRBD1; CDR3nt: TGTGCCAGCAGCCCCGGACAGGGGGCGCACGGGGAGCTGTTTTTT; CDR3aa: CASSPGQGAHGELFF
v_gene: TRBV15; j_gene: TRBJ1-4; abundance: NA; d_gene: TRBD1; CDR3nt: TGTGCCACCAGCGGAAGACAGGGAGGTGAAAAACTGTTTTTT; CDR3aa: CATSGRQGGEKLFF
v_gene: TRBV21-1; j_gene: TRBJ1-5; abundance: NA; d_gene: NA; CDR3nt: TGTGCCAGCGGGGGCTCACAGGGGCCTAGGGATCAGCCCCAGCATTTT; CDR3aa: CASGGSQGPRDQPQHF
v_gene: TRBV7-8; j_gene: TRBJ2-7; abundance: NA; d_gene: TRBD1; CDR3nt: TGTGCCAGCAGCCCAGGGACAGGATACGAGCAGTACTTC; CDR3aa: CASSPGTGYEQYF
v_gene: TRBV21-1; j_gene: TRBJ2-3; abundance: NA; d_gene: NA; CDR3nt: TGTGCCAGCAGCAAAGTACCCGGCCTCCGAGGGAAAGGCACAGATACGCAGTATTTT; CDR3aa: CASSKVPGLRGKGTDTQYF
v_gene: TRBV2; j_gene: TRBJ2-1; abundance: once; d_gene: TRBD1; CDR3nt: TGTGCCAGCAGTGAAGGCGGGACAGGGGCGGATGAGCAGTTCTTC; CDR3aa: CASSEGGTGADEQFF
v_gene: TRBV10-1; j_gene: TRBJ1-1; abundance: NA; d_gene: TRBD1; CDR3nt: TGCGCCAGCAGTCAGGGGGCAGGTGAAGCTTTCTTT; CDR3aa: CASSQGAGEAFF
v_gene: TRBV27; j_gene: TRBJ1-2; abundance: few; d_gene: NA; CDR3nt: TGTGCCAGCAGATTCCTCCAGGGGAGAGATCGCTACACCTTC; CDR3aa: CASRFLQGRDRYTF
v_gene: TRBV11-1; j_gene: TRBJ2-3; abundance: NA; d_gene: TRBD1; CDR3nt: TGTGCCAGCAGCTTTCTCCTCAACAGGGGGGATACGCAGTATTTT; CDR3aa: CASSFLLNRGDTQYF
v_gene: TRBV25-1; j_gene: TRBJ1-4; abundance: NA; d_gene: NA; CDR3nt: TGTGCCAGCAGTGTCGGGGGATTAGAAAAACTGTTTTTT; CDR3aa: CASSVGGLEKLFF
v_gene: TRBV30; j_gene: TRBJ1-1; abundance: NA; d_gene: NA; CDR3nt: TGTGCCTGGAATGTGAAACGAGGGACTGAAGCTTTCTTT; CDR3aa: CAWNVKRGTEAFF
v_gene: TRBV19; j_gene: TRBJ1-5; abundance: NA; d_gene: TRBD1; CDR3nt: TGTGCCAGTAGTCCCCAGGACGACAGGGGCCATTGGCCCCAGCATTTT; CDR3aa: CASSPQDDRGHWPQHF
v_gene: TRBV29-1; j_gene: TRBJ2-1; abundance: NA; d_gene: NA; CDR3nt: TGCAGCGTTCGACTCAGGGTAACGGACAATGAGCAGTTCTTC; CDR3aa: CSVRLRVTDNEQFF
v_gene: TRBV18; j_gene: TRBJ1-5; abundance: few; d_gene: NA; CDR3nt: TGTGCCAGCTCACCATGGCAGGCGAATCAGCCCCAGCATTTT; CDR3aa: CASSPWQANQPQHF
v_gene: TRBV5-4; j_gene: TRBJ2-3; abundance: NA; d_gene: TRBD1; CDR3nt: TGTGCCAGCAGTCGTGGGACAGGGGGCGCAGATACGCAGTATTTT; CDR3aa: CASSRGTGGADTQYF
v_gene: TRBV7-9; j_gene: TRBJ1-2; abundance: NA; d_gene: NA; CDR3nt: TGTGCCAGCAGCTTAGTAGTGCAGGATGGCTACACCTTC; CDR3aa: CASSLVVQDGYTF
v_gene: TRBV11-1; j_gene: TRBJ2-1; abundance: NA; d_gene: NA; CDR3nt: TGTGCCAGCAGGTCCCAGGGAAATGAGCAGTTCTTC; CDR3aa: CASRSQGNEQFF
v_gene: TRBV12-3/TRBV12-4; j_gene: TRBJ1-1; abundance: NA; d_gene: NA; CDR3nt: TGTGCCAGCAGTTTATCCGTGAACACTGAAGCTTTCTTT; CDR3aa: CASSLSVNTEAFF
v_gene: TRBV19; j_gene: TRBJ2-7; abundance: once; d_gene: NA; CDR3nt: TGTGCCAGTAACCCCAGTGGCTCCTACGAGCAGTACTTC; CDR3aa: CASNPSGSYEQYF
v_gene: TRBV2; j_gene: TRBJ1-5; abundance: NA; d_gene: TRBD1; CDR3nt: TGTGCCACCCGGGACAGGGAGAATCAGCCCCAGCATTTT; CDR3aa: CATRDRENQPQHF
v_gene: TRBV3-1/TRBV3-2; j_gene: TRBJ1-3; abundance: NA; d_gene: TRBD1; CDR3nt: TGTGCCACAGGACAGGCCTCTGGAAACACCATATATTTT; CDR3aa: CATGQASGNTIYF
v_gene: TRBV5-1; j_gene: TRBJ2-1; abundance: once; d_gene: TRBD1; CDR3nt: TGCGCCAGCGTCACGGGACAGGCTAATAACAATGAGCAGTTCTTC; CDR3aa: CASVTGQANNNEQFF
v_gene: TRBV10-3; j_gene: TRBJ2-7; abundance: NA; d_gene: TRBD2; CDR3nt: TGTGCCATCAGGGGAACTAGCGGGAGCTCCTACGAGCAGTACTTC; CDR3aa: CAIRGTSGSSYEQYF